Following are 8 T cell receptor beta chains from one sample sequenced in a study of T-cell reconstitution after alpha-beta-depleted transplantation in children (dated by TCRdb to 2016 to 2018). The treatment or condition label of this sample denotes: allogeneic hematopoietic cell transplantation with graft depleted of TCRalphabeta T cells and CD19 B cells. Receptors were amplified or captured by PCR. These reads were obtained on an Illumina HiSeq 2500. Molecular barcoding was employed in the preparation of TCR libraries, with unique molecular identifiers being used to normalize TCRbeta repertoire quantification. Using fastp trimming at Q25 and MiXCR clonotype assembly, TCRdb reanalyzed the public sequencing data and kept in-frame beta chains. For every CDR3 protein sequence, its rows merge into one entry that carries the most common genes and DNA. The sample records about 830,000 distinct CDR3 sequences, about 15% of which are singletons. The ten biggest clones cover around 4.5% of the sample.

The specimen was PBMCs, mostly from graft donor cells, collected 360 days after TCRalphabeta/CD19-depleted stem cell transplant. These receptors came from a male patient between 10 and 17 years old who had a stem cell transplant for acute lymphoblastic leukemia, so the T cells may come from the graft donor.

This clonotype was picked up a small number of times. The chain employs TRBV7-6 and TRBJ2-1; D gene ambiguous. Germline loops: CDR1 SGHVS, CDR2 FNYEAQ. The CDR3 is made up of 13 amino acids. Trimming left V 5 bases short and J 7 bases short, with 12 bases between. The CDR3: CASSPPIGNEQFF. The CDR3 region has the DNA TGTGCCAGCAGCCCCCCTATTGGGAATGAGCAGTTCTTC.

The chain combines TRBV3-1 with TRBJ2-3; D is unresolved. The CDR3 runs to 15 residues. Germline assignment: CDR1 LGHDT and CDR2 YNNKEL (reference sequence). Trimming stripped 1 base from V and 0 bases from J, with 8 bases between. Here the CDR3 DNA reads TGTGCCAGCAGCCAAGCTATGCGAAGCACAGATACGCAGTATTTT. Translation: CASSQAMRSTDTQYF.

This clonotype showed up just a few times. The CDR3 coding sequence is TGCAGCGTTCGGAAGGGGGTTTACGAGCAGTACTTC. Translating gives CSVRKGVYEQYF. This sequence joins TRBV29-1 and TRBJ2-7; D possibly corresponds to TRBD1 (6 bases). Looked up from germline, CDR1 is SQVTM and CDR2 is ANQGSEA. This CDR3 region has 12 residues. Trimming cost V 5 bases and J 4 bases, with 12 bases left between them.

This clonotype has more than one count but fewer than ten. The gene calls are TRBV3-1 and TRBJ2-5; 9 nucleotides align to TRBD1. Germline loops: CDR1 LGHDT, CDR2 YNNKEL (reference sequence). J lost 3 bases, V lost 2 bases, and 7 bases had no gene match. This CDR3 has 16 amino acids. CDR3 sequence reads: CASSQKRGTGKETQYF. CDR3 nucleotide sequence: TGTGCCAGCAGCCAAAAAAGGGGGACAGGGAAAGAGACCCAGTACTTC.

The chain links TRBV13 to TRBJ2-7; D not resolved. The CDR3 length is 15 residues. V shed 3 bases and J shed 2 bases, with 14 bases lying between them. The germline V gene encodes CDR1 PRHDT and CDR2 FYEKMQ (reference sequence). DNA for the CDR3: TGTGCCAGCAGCTTGATGACTCGCCCTACCTACGAGCAGTACTTC. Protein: CASSLMTRPTYEQYF.

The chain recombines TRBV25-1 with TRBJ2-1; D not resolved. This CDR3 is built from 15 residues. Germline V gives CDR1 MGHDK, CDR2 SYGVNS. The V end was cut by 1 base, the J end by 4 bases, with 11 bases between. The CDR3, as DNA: TGTGCCAGCAGTGAATCCATGGTAGCATACAATGAGCAGTTCTTC. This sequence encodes CASSESMVAYNEQFF. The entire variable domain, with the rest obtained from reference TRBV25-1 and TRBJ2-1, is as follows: EADIYQTPRYLVIGTGKKITLECSQTMGHDKMYWYQQDPGMELHLIHYSYGVNSTEKGDLSSESTVSRIRTEHFPLTLESARPSHTSQYLCASSESMVAYNEQFFGPGTRLTVL.

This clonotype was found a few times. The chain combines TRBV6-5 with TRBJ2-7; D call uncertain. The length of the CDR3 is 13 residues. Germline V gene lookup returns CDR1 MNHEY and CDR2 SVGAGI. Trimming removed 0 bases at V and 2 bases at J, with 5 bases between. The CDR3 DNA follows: TGTGCCAGCAGTTACTCGAGCGCCTACGAGCAGTACTTC. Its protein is CASSYSSAYEQYF.

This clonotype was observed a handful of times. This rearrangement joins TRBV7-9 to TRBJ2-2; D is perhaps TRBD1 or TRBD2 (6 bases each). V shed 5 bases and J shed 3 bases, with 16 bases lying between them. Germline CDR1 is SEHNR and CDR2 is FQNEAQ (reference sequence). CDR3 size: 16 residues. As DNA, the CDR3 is TGTGCCAGCAGCCCCCAGGGGCGGAGGGACACCGGGGAGCTGTTTTTT. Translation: CASSPQGRRDTGELFF.